Sequencing of this TCR beta chain was carried out in a study of T-cell reconstitution after alpha-beta-depleted transplantation in children. Unique molecular identifiers were incorporated when the TCRbeta library was constructed. MiXCR, applied by TCRdb to the PCR reads, yields one record per CDR3 protein. The repertoire holds roughly 500,000 distinct CDR3 sequences, around 20% seen once, with 2.5% to 3.5% in the top ten. V dropped 0 bases and J dropped 5 bases, with 11 bases sitting between them. CDR3 length: 14 residues. CDR1 is SGHRS, CDR2 YFSETQ, per germline. V and J are TRBV5-1 and TRBJ1-2; D is unclear. Sequenced here: PBMCs from the stem cell graft donor, sampled from the stem cell graft. This receptor was taken from a human donor who donated a stem cell graft to a child with acute lymphoblastic leukemia. In DNA, the CDR3 is TGCGCCAGCAGCTTGGACGGGCAGTCATATGGCTACACCTTC. It codes for CASSLDGQSYGYTF.